This is a list of T cell receptor beta chains from one sample in a study of cytomegalovirus exposure and HLA in healthy donors. Assay: immunoSEQ multiplex PCR; the TCRdb copy retains only in-frame clones and omits some. The sample carries 250,000 to 350,000 clones, approximately 80% recorded once. Sequencing input: PBMCs. These receptor sequences come from a girl aged 2 to 9 in good health and CMV-seronegative. Each CDR3 is given with its conserved first and last residue. D genes are given only for firm matches. Clone size is shown for a subset of rows, as once, few, many or a class of expanded clone.

>TRBV14|TRBD1|.|TRBJ1-2
CASSQTLGRDREDYYGYTF
TGTGCCAGCAGCCAAACCTTAGGAAGAGACAGGGAAGATTACTATGGCTACACCTTC
>TRBV7-9|TRBD2|.|TRBJ2-1
CASSLVGGGPGNEQFF
TGTGCCAGCAGCTTAGTTGGCGGGGGGCCCGGCAATGAGCAGTTCTTC
>TRBV7-8|TRBD1|.|TRBJ2-7
CASSYGQAGSYEQYF
TGTGCCAGCAGCTACGGACAGGCAGGCTCCTACGAGCAGTACTTC
>TRBV9|TRBD1|.|TRBJ1-3
CASSVGRGKGNTIYF
TGTGCCAGCAGTGTGGGCAGGGGGAAAGGAAACACCATATATTTT
>TRBV6-1|TRBD1|.|TRBJ2-7
CAGGQYYEQYF
TGTGCCGGGGGACAGTACTACGAGCAGTACTTC
>TRBV28|.|.|TRBJ1-2
CASTAGGGQVYGYTF
TGTGCCAGCACCGCCGGGGGGGGGCAGGTCTATGGCTACACCTTC
>TRBV10-3|TRBD2|.|TRBJ2-2
CALGRLAGMNTGELFF
TGTGCCCTCGGTCGACTAGCGGGGATGAACACCGGGGAGCTGTTTTTT
>TRBV7-6|TRBD1|.|TRBJ1-5
CASRLGTEDQPQHF
TGTGCCAGCAGACTAGGGACAGAAGATCAGCCCCAGCATTTT
>TRBV6-1|.|.|TRBJ1-5
CASSEQPTAYQPQHF
TGTGCCAGCAGTGAACAGCCTACAGCTTATCAGCCCCAGCATTTT
>TRBV25-1|.|once|TRBJ1-1
CASSATGNTEAFF
TGTGCCAGCAGTGCCACGGGGAACACTGAAGCTTTCTTT
>TRBV5-4|.|.|TRBJ1-2
CASSLASRPRSYGYTF
TGTGCCAGCAGCTTGGCTTCCAGGCCTCGTAGCTATGGCTACACCTTC
>TRBV10-2|TRBD2|once|TRBJ2-1
CASSESLLTAGTSGRNEQFF
TGCGCCAGCAGTGAGTCGTTATTGACAGCCGGGACTAGCGGGCGGAATGAGCAGTTCTTC
>TRBV23-1|TRBD1|.|TRBJ2-4
CASSQSSWTGRAKNIQYF
TGCGCCAGCAGTCAATCTTCTTGGACAGGGAGAGCCAAAAACATTCAGTACTTC
>TRBV10-2|TRBD2|.|TRBJ2-5
CASSFRRGGLGGETQYF
TGCGCCAGCAGTTTTAGGCGGGGGGGCCTGGGTGGGGAGACCCAGTACTTC
>TRBV28|TRBD1|.|TRBJ1-2
CASTVPTGLGGYGYTF
TGTGCCAGCACCGTACCGACAGGGCTGGGGGGCTATGGCTACACCTTC
>TRBV20-1|.|.|TRBJ1-1
CSAANVARAFF
TGCAGTGCTGCGAATGTAGCCAGAGCTTTCTTT
>TRBV20-1|TRBD1|.|TRBJ1-1
CSASSGQESFF
TGCAGTGCTAGTTCGGGACAGGAGTCTTTCTTT
>TRBV19|.|.|TRBJ1-1
CASSIDTGLRGPNTEAFF
TGTGCCAGTAGTATAGATACTGGGTTGAGAGGGCCCAACACTGAAGCTTTCTTT
>TRBV7-9|TRBD2|.|TRBJ2-5
CASSLTSGVGYF
TGTGCCAGCAGCTTAACTAGCGGGGTCGGTTACTTC
>TRBV2|TRBD1|.|TRBJ1-2
CASSVRDSPYGYTF
TGTGCCAGCAGTGTTCGGGACAGTCCGTATGGCTACACCTTC
>TRBV9|.|once|TRBJ2-7
CASSPGGDVPYEQYF
TGTGCCAGCAGCCCCGGAGGGGACGTACCCTACGAGCAGTACTTC
>TRBV7-9|TRBD1|.|TRBJ1-2
CASSYGDRNYGYTF
TGTGCCAGCAGCTATGGGGACAGGAACTATGGCTACACCTTC
>TRBV4-1|.|.|TRBJ1-2
CASSQEQGNYGYTF
TGCGCCAGCAGCCAGGAACAGGGAAACTATGGCTACACCTTC
>TRBV7-3|TRBD2|.|TRBJ2-1
CASSLGSGGPFNEQFF
TGTGCCAGCAGCTTGGGTTCGGGAGGGCCCTTCAATGAGCAGTTCTTC
>TRBV2|.|few|TRBJ2-1
CASKNQGTINEQFF
TGTGCCAGCAAGAACCAGGGAACAATCAATGAGCAGTTCTTC
>TRBV28|.|.|TRBJ1-2
CASSGQFYGYTF
TGTGCCAGCAGCGGACAGTTCTATGGCTACACCTTC
>TRBV27|TRBD1|once|TRBJ2-7
CASSSDRGAPYEQYF
TGTGCCAGCAGTTCCGACAGGGGGGCACCCTACGAGCAGTACTTC
>TRBV28|.|.|TRBJ2-7
CASLVPFYEQYF
TGTGCCAGCCTAGTTCCTTTCTACGAGCAGTACTTC
>TRBV9|TRBD2|.|TRBJ2-1
CASSVRVSGRAAEQFF
TGTGCCAGCAGCGTAAGAGTGAGCGGGAGGGCGGCTGAGCAGTTCTTC
>TRBV7-2|.|.|TRBJ2-3
CASSFQGGPGSTDTQYF
TGTGCCAGCAGCTTCCAGGGGGGCCCCGGGAGCACAGATACGCAGTATTTT
>TRBV7-9|.|.|TRBJ1-5
CASSRGVNQPQHF
TGTGCCAGCAGCCGGGGGGTAAATCAGCCCCAGCATTTT
>TRBV5-4|.|few|TRBJ2-3
CASSLAKGVVADTQYF
TGTGCCAGCAGCTTGGCCAAAGGAGTCGTAGCAGATACGCAGTATTTT
>TRBV11-2|.|.|TRBJ2-3
CASSLSLASTDPSTDTQYF
TGTGCCAGCAGCTTATCTCTCGCCTCGACAGACCCTAGCACAGATACGCAGTATTTT
>TRBV11-2|.|few|TRBJ1-3
CASSPEFGSGNTIYF
TGTGCCAGCAGCCCCGAATTCGGCTCTGGAAACACCATATATTTT
>TRBV28|.|few|TRBJ2-7
CASSSKQGYEQYF
TGTGCCAGCAGTTCGAAACAGGGCTACGAGCAGTACTTC
>TRBV7-6|TRBD2|.|TRBJ2-2
CASSPTSGGAFSTGELFF
TGTGCCAGCAGCCCCACTAGCGGGGGGGCCTTTAGCACCGGGGAGCTGTTTTTT